A selection of T cell receptor beta chains follows, all from one sample in a study of T cell changes during pregnancy in multiple sclerosis. Assay used: immunoSEQ multiplex PCR; TCRdb lists only in-frame clones, some missing. This table has roughly 76,000 clones, 90% to 95% appearing once. The sequencing here drew on CD4+ T cells from peripheral blood mononuclear cells, taken in the second trimester of pregnancy. These receptors were taken from a female donor with multiple sclerosis, enrolled in a pregnancy study. Each CDR3 is given with its conserved first and last residue. D genes are given only for firm matches. Clone size is stated in some rows and not others, as once, few, many or a class when expanded.

cdr3_aa: CASSLDLVLAGGELFF
cdr3_nt: TGTGCCAGCAGCTTAGATCTAGTACTAGCTGGCGGGGAGCTGTTTTTT
j_call: TRBJ2-2
v_call: TRBV11-2
clone_size: once
d_call: -

cdr3_aa: CASSLALRSGASTDTQYF
cdr3_nt: TGCGCCAGCAGCTTGGCCTTGAGGAGCGGCGCTAGCACAGATACGCAGTATTTT
j_call: TRBJ2-3
v_call: TRBV5-1
clone_size: -
d_call: -

cdr3_aa: CASSYRANVLTF
cdr3_nt: TGTGCCAGCTCCTATAGGGCCAACGTCCTGACTTTC
j_call: TRBJ2-6
v_call: TRBV18
clone_size: -
d_call: -

cdr3_aa: CASSDLGTGRREAFF
cdr3_nt: TGTGCCAGCAGTGATTTAGGGACAGGTCGGCGGGAAGCTTTCTTT
j_call: TRBJ1-1
v_call: TRBV6-1
clone_size: -
d_call: TRBD1

cdr3_aa: CASSPRTASGTEQYF
cdr3_nt: TGTGCCAGCTCACCAAGGACAGCTAGCGGGACCGAGCAGTACTTC
j_call: TRBJ2-7
v_call: TRBV18
clone_size: -
d_call: TRBD2

cdr3_aa: CASSLAVLSGAFF
cdr3_nt: TGTGCCAGCAGCTTAGCAGTTCTGTCAGGAGCTTTCTTT
j_call: TRBJ1-1
v_call: TRBV7-8
clone_size: once
d_call: -

cdr3_aa: CSVDDTYNEQFF
cdr3_nt: TGCAGCGTCGATGACACCTACAATGAGCAGTTCTTC
j_call: TRBJ2-1
v_call: TRBV29-1
clone_size: once
d_call: -

cdr3_aa: CASSFTLAGEGEQFF
cdr3_nt: TGCGCCAGCAGCTTCACCCTAGCGGGAGAGGGTGAGCAGTTCTTC
j_call: TRBJ2-1
v_call: TRBV5-1
clone_size: -
d_call: TRBD2

cdr3_aa: CASSVVATGELFF
cdr3_nt: TGTGCCAGCAGCGTAGTAGCGACCGGGGAGCTGTTTTTT
j_call: TRBJ2-2
v_call: TRBV9
clone_size: -
d_call: -

cdr3_aa: CASSVSVNTEAFF
cdr3_nt: TGTGCCAGCAGTGTGTCGGTGAACACTGAAGCTTTCTTT
j_call: TRBJ1-1
v_call: TRBV2
clone_size: -
d_call: -

cdr3_aa: CASSQGNKGQGFRSGYTF
cdr3_nt: TGTGCCAGCAGCCAAGGGAATAAGGGACAGGGGTTTAGATCCGGCTACACCTTC
j_call: TRBJ1-2
v_call: TRBV4-2
clone_size: -
d_call: TRBD1

cdr3_aa: CASSFPGLHSNQPQHF
cdr3_nt: TGTGCCAGCAGTTTCCCTGGCCTCCATAGCAATCAGCCCCAGCATTTT
j_call: TRBJ1-5
v_call: TRBV28
clone_size: few
d_call: -